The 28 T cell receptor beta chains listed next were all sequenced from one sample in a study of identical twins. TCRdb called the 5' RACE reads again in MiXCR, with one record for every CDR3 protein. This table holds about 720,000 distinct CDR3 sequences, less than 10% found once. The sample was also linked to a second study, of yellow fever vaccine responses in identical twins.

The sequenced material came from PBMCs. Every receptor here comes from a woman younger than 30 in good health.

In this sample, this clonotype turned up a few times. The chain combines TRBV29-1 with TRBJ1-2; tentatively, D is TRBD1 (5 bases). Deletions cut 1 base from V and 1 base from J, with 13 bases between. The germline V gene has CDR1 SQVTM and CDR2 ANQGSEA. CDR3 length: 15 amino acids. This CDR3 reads CSVEGAAGHNYGYTF. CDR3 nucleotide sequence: TGCAGCGTTGAAGGGGCGGCAGGGCATAACTATGGCTACACCTTC.

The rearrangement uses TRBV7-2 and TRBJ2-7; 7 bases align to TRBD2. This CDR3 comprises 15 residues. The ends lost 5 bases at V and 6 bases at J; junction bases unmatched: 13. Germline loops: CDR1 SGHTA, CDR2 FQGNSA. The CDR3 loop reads CASSPNGAGYGEQYF. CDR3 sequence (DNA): TGTGCCAGCAGCCCGAATGGAGCGGGGTACGGCGAGCAGTACTTC.

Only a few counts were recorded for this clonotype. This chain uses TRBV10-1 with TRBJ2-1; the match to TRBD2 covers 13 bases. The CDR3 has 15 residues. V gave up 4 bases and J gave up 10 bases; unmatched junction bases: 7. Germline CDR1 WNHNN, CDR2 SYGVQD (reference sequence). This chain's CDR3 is CASSGGTSGRGEQFF. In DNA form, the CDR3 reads TGCGCCAGCAGTGGGGGCACTAGCGGGAGGGGGGAGCAGTTCTTC.

The CDR3 spells CARGTGGDEQFF. CDR3 DNA: TGTGCCAGGGGGACAGGGGGCGATGAGCAGTTCTTC. The chain carries TRBV27 and TRBJ2-1, with TRBD1 matching over 12 bases. Germline CDR1 reads MNHEY; CDR2 reads SMNVEV (reference sequence). V was pared by 9 bases and J by 8 bases, with 2 bases of the junction left unmatched. The CDR3 totals 12 residues.

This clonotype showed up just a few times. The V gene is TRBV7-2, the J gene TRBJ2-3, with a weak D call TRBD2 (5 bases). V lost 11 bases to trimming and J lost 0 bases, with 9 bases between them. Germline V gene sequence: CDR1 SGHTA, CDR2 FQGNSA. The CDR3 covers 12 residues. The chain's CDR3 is CAGRGSTDTQYF. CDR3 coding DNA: TGTGCCGGCCGGGGAAGCACAGATACGCAGTATTTT.

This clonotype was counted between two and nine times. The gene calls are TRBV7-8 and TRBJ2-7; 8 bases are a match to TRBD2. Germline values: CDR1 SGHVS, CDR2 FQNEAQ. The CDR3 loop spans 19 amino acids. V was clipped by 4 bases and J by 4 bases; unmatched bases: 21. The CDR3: CASSSRGGTRKTLPYEQYF. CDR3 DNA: TGTGCCAGCAGCTCTAGGGGAGGGACTAGAAAAACCCTACCTTACGAGCAGTACTTC.

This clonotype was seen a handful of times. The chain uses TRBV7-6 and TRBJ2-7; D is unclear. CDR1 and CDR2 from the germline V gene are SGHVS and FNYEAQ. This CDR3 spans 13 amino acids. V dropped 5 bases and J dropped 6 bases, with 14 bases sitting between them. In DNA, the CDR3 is TGTGCCAGCAGCAGGGTAAATGGCGGCGAGCAGTACTTC. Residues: CASSRVNGGEQYF. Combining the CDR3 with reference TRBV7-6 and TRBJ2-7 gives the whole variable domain GAGVSQSPRYKVTKRGQDVALRCDPISGHVSLYWYRQALGQGPEFLTYFNYEAQQDKSGLPNDRFSAERPEGSISTLTIQRTEQRDSAMYRCASSRVNGGEQYFGPGTRLTVT.

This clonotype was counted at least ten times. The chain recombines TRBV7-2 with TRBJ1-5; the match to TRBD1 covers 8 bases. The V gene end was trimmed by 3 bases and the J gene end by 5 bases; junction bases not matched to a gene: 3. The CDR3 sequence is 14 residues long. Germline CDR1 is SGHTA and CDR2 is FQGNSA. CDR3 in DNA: TGTGCCAGCAGCTTGGACAGGGATTATCAGCCCCAGCATTTT. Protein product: CASSLDRDYQPQHF.

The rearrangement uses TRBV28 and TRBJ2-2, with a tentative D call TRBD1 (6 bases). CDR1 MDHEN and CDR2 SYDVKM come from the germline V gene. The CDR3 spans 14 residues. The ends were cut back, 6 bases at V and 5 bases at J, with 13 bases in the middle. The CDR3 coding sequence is TGTGCCAGCAGAGGACAGTTACGTACCGGGGAGCTGTTTTTT. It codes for CASRGQLRTGELFF.

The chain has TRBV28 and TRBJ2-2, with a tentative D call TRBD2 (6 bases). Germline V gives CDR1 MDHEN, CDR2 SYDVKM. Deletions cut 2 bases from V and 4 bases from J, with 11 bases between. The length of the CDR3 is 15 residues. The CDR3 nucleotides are TGTGCCAGCAGTTTACTGAGGGGAGGCACCGGGGAGCTGTTTTTT. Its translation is CASSLLRGGTGELFF. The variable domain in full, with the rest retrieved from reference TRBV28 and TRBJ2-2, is DVKVTQSSRYLVKRTGEKVFLECVQDMDHENMFWYRQDPGLGLRLIYFSYDVKMKEKGDIPEGYSVSREKKERFSLILESASTNQTSMYLCASSLLRGGTGELFFGEGSRLTVL.

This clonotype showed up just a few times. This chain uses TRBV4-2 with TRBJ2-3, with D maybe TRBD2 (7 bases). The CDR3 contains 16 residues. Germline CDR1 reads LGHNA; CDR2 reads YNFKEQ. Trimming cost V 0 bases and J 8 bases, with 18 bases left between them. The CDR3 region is CASSQDPVMGGATQYF. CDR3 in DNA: TGTGCCAGCAGCCAAGATCCGGTAATGGGGGGGGCTACGCAGTATTTT.

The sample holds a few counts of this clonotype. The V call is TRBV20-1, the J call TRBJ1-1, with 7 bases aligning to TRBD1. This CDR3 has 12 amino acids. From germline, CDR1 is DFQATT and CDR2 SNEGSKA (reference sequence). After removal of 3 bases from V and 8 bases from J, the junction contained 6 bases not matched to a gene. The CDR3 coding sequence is TGCAGTGCTAGCCGACAGGGAGGAGAAGCTTTCTTT. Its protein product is CSASRQGGEAFF.

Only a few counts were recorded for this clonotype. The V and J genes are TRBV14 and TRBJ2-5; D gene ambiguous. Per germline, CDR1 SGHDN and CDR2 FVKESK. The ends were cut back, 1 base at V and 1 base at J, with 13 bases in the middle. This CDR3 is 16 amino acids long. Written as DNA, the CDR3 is TGTGCCAGCAGCCAAGGGGTTCGCCAGGTCCAAGAGACCCAGTACTTC. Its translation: CASSQGVRQVQETQYF.

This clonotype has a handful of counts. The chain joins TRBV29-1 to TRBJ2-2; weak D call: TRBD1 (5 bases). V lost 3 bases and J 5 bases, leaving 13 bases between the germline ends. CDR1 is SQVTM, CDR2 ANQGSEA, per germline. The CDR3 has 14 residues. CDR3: CSVEGTGRTGELFF. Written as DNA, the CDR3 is TGCAGCGTTGAGGGCACAGGCCGTACCGGGGAGCTGTTTTTT.

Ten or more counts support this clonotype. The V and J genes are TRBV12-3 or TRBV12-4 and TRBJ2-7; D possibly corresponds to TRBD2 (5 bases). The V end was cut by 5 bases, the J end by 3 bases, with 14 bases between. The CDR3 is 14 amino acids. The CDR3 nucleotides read TGTGCCAGCAGTCAGCGGACTGGAAACTACGAGCAGTACTTC. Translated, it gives CASSQRTGNYEQYF.

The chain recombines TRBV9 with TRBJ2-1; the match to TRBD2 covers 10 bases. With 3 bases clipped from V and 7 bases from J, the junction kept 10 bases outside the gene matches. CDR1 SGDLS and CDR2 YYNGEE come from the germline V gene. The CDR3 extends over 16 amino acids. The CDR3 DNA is TGTGCCAGCAGCGCATCTCTAGCGGGAGTCAGTAATGAGCAGTTCTTC. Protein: CASSASLAGVSNEQFF.

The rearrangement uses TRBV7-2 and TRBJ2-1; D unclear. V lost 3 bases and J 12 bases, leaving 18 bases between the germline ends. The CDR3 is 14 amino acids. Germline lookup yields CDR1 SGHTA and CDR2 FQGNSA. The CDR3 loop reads CASSLPLVQVGQFF. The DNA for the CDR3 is TGTGCCAGCAGCTTGCCTCTCGTGCAGGTGGGGCAGTTCTTC.

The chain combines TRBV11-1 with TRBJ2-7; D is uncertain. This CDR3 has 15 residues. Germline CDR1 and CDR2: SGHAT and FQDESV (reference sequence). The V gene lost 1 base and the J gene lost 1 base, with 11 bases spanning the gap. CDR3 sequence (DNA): TGTGCCAGCAGCTTAGAAGGGTTCGGGTCCTACGAGCAGTACTTC. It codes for CASSLEGFGSYEQYF.

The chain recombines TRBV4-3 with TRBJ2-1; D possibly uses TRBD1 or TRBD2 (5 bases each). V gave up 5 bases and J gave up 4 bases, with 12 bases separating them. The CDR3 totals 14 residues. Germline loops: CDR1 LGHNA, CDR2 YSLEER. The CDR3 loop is CASSVRDRYNEQFF. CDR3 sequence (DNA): TGCGCCAGCAGCGTGAGGGACCGATACAATGAGCAGTTCTTC.

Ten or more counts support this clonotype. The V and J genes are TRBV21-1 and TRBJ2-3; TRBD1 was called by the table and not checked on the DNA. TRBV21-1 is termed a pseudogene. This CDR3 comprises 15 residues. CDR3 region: CASKSSGTYTDTQYF. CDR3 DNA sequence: TGTGCCAGCAAGAGCTCCGGGACCTACACAGATACGCAGTATTTT.

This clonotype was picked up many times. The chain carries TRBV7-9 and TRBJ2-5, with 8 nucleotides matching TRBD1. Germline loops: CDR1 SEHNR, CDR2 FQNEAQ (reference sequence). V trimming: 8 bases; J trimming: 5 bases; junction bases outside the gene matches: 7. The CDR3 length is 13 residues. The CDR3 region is CASELQGAETQYF. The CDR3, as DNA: TGTGCCAGCGAACTCCAGGGGGCTGAGACCCAGTACTTC.

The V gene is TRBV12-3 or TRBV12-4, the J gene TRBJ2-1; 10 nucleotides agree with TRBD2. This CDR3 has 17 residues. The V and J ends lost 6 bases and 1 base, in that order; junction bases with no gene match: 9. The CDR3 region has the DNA TGTGCCAGCAGCTCTCCCGCGGGACTAGCGTCCTACAATGAGCAGTTCTTC. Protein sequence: CASSSPAGLASYNEQFF.

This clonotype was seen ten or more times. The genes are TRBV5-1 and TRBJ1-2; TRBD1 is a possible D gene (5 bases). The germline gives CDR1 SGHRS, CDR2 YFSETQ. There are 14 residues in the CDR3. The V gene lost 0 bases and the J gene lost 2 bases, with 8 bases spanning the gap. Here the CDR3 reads CASSLERGNYGYTF. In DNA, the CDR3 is TGCGCCAGCAGCTTGGAGCGGGGGAACTATGGCTACACCTTC.

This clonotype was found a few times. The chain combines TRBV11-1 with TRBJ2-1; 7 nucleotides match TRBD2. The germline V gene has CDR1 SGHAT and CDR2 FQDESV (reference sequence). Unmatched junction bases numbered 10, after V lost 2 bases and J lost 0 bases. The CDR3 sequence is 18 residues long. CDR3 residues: CASSLPRDGGGSYNEQFF. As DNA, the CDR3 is TGTGCCAGCAGCTTACCCCGGGACGGCGGGGGCTCCTACAATGAGCAGTTCTTC. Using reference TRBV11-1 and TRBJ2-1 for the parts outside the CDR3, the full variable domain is EAEVAQSPRYKITEKSQAVAFWCDPISGHATLYWYRQILGQGPELLVQFQDESVVDDSQLPKDRFSAERLKGVDSTLKIQPAELGDSAMYLCASSLPRDGGGSYNEQFFGPGTRLTVL.

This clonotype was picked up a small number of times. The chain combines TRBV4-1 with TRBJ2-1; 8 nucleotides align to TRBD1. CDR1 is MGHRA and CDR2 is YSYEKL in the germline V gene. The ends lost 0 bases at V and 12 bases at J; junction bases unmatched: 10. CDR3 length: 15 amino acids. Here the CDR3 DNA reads TGCGCCAGCAGCCAAGACAGGGGGCGAGGGGGTTCGCAGTTCTTC. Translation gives CASSQDRGRGGSQFF.

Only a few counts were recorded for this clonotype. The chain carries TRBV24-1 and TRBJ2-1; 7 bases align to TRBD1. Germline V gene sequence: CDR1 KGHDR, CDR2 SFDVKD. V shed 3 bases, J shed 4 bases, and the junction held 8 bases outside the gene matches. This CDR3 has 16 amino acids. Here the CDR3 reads CATSDKGASRYNEQFF. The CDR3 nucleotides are TGTGCCACCAGTGATAAGGGGGCTAGCAGATACAATGAGCAGTTCTTC.

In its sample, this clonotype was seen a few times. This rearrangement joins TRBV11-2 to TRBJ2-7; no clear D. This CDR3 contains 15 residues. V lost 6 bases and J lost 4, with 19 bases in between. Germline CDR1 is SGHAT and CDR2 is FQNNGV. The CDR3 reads CASRWTSSPPYEQYF. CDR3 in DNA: TGTGCCAGCAGATGGACCTCCTCCCCTCCATACGAGCAGTACTTC.

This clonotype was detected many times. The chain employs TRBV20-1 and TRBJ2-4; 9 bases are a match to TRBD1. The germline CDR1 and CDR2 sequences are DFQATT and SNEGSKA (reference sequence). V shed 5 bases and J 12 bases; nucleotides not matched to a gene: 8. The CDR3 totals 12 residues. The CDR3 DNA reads TGCAGTGCTGGGACAGGGCGCGGGAGTCAGTACTTC. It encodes CSAGTGRGSQYF.